The 24 T cell receptor beta chains listed next were all sequenced from one sample in a study of T cells in Graves' hyperthyroidism and ophthalmopathy. It was RNA transcripts that yielded the amplified TCR beta CDR3 regions. When the TCR CDR3 underwent first-round RT-PCR, the HTBI primer set was used. TCRdb independently ran MiXCR on the multiplex PCR reads; one entry per CDR3 protein. The profile shows hundreds of thousands of distinct CDR3 sequences, more than 11% of them singletons. The sequenced material came from blood. The receptors originated from a woman in her twenties or thirties with Graves' hyperthyroidism that later progressed to Graves' ophthalmopathy.

This clonotype was seen more than once but under ten times. Relative to the germline gene, one junction end is altered; a read error may explain this. The gene calls are TRBV11-3 and TRBJ2-3, with unresolved D. Germline lookup yields CDR1 SGHNT and CDR2 YENEEA. The CDR3 contains 16 residues. The CDR3 protein is CAGSLGRNDRTDTQYF. As DNA, the CDR3 is TGTGCCGGCAGCTTAGGACGTAATGACCGCACAGATACGCAGTATTTT.

This clonotype was seen ten or more times. V is TRBV10-2 and J is TRBJ1-1; weak D call: TRBD1 (6 bases). Germline V CDR1 and CDR2: WSHSY, SAAADI. The CDR3 loop spans 13 amino acids. Deletions cut 6 bases from V and 5 bases from J, with 13 bases between. CDR3 nucleotide sequence: TGCGCCAGCAGCCGAGAGACAGGAACTGAAGCTTTCTTT. Its protein is CASSRETGTEAFF.

This clonotype was observed many times. The chain has TRBV18 and TRBJ1-2; no firm D call. The CDR3 is 13 amino acids. The germline gives CDR1 KGHSH, CDR2 LQKENI. V gave up 2 bases and J gave up 5 bases, with 9 bases separating them. CDR3 nucleotide sequence: TGTGCCAGCTCACCAGAGAGGACGTATGGCTACACCTTC. Amino acids: CASSPERTYGYTF.

As concerns this clonotype: One end of the junction varies from germline; a read error may be responsible. The chain employs TRBV7-9 and TRBJ1-5, with D possibly TRBD1 on 6 matching bases. Germline CDR1 and CDR2: SEHNR and FQNEAQ (reference sequence). The CDR3 consists of 15 residues. CDR3 DNA sequence: TGTGCCGGCAGTTACGTCGCAGGGGACAATCAGCCCCAGCATTTT. This codes for CAGSYVAGDNQPQHF.

This clonotype was seen a few times. The V gene is TRBV19, the J gene TRBJ2-6, with D unclear. The CDR3 is 15 residues long. Germline V gene data show CDR1 as LNHDA and CDR2 as SQIVND (reference sequence). The V gene lost 10 bases and the J gene lost 0 bases, with 13 bases spanning the gap. CDR3 nucleotide sequence: TGTGCCACCGAAGGACGGAACTCTGGGGCCAACGTCCTGACTTTC. Its protein is CATEGRNSGANVLTF.

The chain is built from TRBV20-1 and TRBJ2-7; 9 bases align to TRBD1. CDR3 length: 14 residues. Looked up from germline, CDR1 is DFQATT and CDR2 is SNEGSKA (reference sequence). The J segment lost 3 bases and the V segment lost 6 bases, leaving 9 bases of the junction unmatched. CDR3 DNA: TGCAGTGCACGGAATCGGGACAGGGTCTACGAGCAGTACTTC. This sequence encodes CSARNRDRVYEQYF.

The chain has TRBV10-3 and TRBJ1-2; 9 nucleotides align to TRBD1. The CDR3 loop spans 15 amino acids. J was trimmed by 4 bases and V by 6 bases; bases with no gene match: 9. Germline V gene sequence: CDR1 ENHRY, CDR2 SYGVKD. CDR3 in DNA: TGTGCCATCAGCCCCGGGACAGGGCTCGGCTATGGCTACACCTTC. It codes for CAISPGTGLGYGYTF.

This clonotype was observed a handful of times. In nucleotides, the CDR3 is TGTGCCAGCAGCTTCGACCTTGGCAATCAGCCCCAGCATTTT. Translating gives CASSFDLGNQPQHF. This chain joins TRBV5-5 and TRBJ1-5, with unresolved D. There are 14 residues in the CDR3. Germline assignment: CDR1 SGHKS and CDR2 YYEKEE (reference sequence). Trimming left V 2 bases short and J 2 bases short, with 8 bases between.

The J gene is TRBJ2-2, the V gene TRBV11-2; 8 nucleotides line up with TRBD2. This CDR3 is built from 20 residues. V dropped 5 bases and J dropped 6; count of bases not matched to a gene: 23. CDR1 is SGHAT, CDR2 FQNNGV, per germline. CDR3 nucleotide sequence: TGTGCCAGCAGCACACCGGGCCAATCAGCGGGTAGCGGGACCGCCGGGGAGCTGTTTTTT. The encoded protein is CASSTPGQSAGSGTAGELFF.

The rearrangement links TRBV6-1 to TRBJ2-5; 8 positions match TRBD2. Germline-derived CDR1 and CDR2 are MNHNS and SASEGT. V shed 5 bases, J shed 5 bases, and the junction held 4 bases outside the gene matches. The CDR3 contains 13 residues. CDR3: CASSQRERETQYF. For the CDR3, the DNA is TGTGCCAGCAGTCAGCGGGAGAGGGAGACCCAGTACTTC.

The chain employs TRBV7-3 and TRBJ2-7; D uncertain. Germline assignment: CDR1 SGHTA and CDR2 FQGTGA. This CDR3 region has 15 residues. Trimming left V 3 bases short and J 2 bases short, with 14 bases between. CDR3 sequence: CASSFSGPLPYEQYF. CDR3 sequence (DNA): TGTGCCAGCAGCTTCTCAGGTCCTCTACCCTACGAGCAGTACTTC.

On this clonotype itself: A read error may be the cause here, since a much bigger clone is one base away. CDR3 in DNA: TGTGCCAGCAGCCATAACCGGGGCTTTAACAATGAGCAGTTCTTC. Its translation is CASSHNRGFNNEQFF. The V call is TRBV12-3 or TRBV12-4, the J call TRBJ2-1, with D perhaps TRBD1 or TRBD2 (5 bases each). V lost 6 bases to trimming and J lost 5 bases, with 17 bases between them. The CDR3 spans 15 residues.

On this clonotype itself: A read error may explain this, as a much larger clone is one base away. This sequence joins TRBV30 and TRBJ1-2, with a tentative D call TRBD1 (5 bases). Trimming took off 2 bases at V and 8 bases at J, with 15 bases between the two ends. Germline V gene data show CDR1 as GTSNPN and CDR2 as SVGIG (reference sequence). The length of the CDR3 is 13 residues. The CDR3 coding sequence is TGTGCCTGGAGTTTCTCAGGGAATTACGGCTACACCTTC. Residues: CAWSFSGNYGYTF.

This clonotype was observed a handful of times. V usage is TRBV5-1 and J usage is TRBJ1-5; D is possibly TRBD1 (5 bases). The CDR3 has 16 residues. CDR1 is SGHRS and CDR2 is YFSETQ in the germline V gene. The germline V and J ends were trimmed by 0 bases and 3 bases, with 13 bases remaining between them. This CDR3 reads CASSLDGGSDNQPQHF. The DNA of the CDR3 is TGCGCCAGCAGCTTGGACGGGGGTTCGGACAATCAGCCCCAGCATTTT.

This clonotype was recorded at least ten times. The chain is built from TRBV11-2 and TRBJ2-7; no clear D gene. The CDR3 runs to 15 residues. The V end lost 2 bases, the J end lost 0 bases, and 11 bases lay between the germline ends. CDR1 is SGHAT and CDR2 is FQNNGV in the germline V gene. Written as DNA, the CDR3 is TGTGCCAGCAGCTTACTTACGGGCAGCTCCTACGAGCAGTACTTC. Its protein is CASSLLTGSSYEQYF.

This clonotype showed up just a few times. V is TRBV18 and J is TRBJ2-5; D is tentatively TRBD1 or TRBD2 (7 bases each). Germline V gives CDR1 KGHSH, CDR2 LQKENI. Trimming left V 4 bases short and J 3 bases short, with 15 bases between. This CDR3 region has 15 residues. The CDR3 coding sequence is TGTGCCAGCTCACGTCGACAGGGAGGGGAAGAGACCCAGTACTTC. Translated: CASSRRQGGEETQYF.

This clonotype was detected many times. This chain links TRBV7-3 with TRBJ2-1; D possibly corresponds to TRBD2 (6 bases). V lost 2 bases and J lost 4, with 12 bases in between. The germline V gene has CDR1 SGHTA and CDR2 FQGTGA. The CDR3 spans 15 residues. The CDR3 sequence: CASSLWGGDYNEQFF. The CDR3 DNA reads TGTGCCAGCAGCTTATGGGGCGGGGATTACAATGAGCAGTTCTTC.

This chain joins TRBV28 and TRBJ2-5, with D possibly TRBD2 on 7 matching bases. This CDR3 region has 16 residues. V lost 6 bases to trimming and J lost 2 bases, with 19 bases between them. CDR1 and CDR2 from the germline V gene are MDHEN and SYDVKM. This CDR3 reads CASSLAGGPLQETQYF. The CDR3 coding sequence is TGTGCCAGCAGCTTGGCCGGGGGGCCTTTACAAGAGACCCAGTACTTC.

This clonotype was counted at least ten times. The J gene is TRBJ2-7, the V gene TRBV12-5; TRBD2 is a possible D gene (5 bases). This CDR3 contains 17 residues. V lost 2 bases to trimming and J lost 0 bases, with 17 bases between them. CDR1 LGHNT and CDR2 FRNRAP come from the germline V gene. The CDR3 sequence: CASGLKSGLTHSYEQYF. The CDR3 nucleotides are TGTGCTAGTGGTTTGAAAAGCGGACTGACACACTCCTACGAGCAGTACTTC.

V usage is TRBV2 and J usage is TRBJ1-4, with D possibly being TRBD1 (5 bases). Germline CDR1 reads SNHLY; CDR2 reads FYNNEI. The CDR3 sequence is 14 residues long. V was pared by 3 bases and J by 5 bases, with 10 bases between. This CDR3 reads CASSEGPWNEKLFF. The CDR3 DNA follows: TGTGCCAGCAGTGAGGGACCGTGGAATGAAAAACTGTTTTTT.

This clonotype was counted at least ten times. J is TRBJ2-1 and V is TRBV7-2, with a possible D match to TRBD1 (5 bases). V was clipped by 5 bases and J by 8 bases, with 16 bases between them. The CDR3 loop spans 14 amino acids. Germline loops: CDR1 SGHTA, CDR2 FQGNSA. The CDR3 sequence is CASSQGGASDEQFF. DNA of the CDR3: TGTGCCAGCAGCCAGGGCGGCGCATCCGATGAGCAGTTCTTC. The full variable domain, completed using reference TRBV7-2 and TRBJ2-1, is GAGVSQSPSNKVTEKGKDVELRCDPISGHTALYWYRQSLGQGLEFLIYFQGNSAPDKSGLPSDRFSAERTGGSVSTLTIQRTQQEDSAVYLCASSQGGASDEQFFGPGTRLTVL.

This clonotype was recorded at least ten times. The chain joins TRBV24-1 to TRBJ2-5, with unresolved D. V was pared by 5 bases and J by 0 bases, with 6 bases between. The CDR3 runs 13 residues. Per the germline V gene, CDR1 is KGHDR and CDR2 is SFDVKD. The CDR3 protein is CATSGGYQETQYF. For the CDR3, the DNA is TGTGCCACCAGTGGAGGATACCAAGAGACCCAGTACTTC.

This clonotype came up a few times. The chain employs TRBV5-6 and TRBJ2-7, with D hard to call. The CDR3 totals 13 residues. Trimming took off 6 bases at V and 0 bases at J, with 10 bases between the two ends. Germline-derived CDR1 and CDR2 are SGHDT and YYEEEE. The chain's CDR3 is CASNIRYSYEQYF. CDR3 sequence (DNA): TGTGCCAGCAACATCCGGTACTCCTACGAGCAGTACTTC.

This clonotype was detected many times. The V call is TRBV7-8, the J call TRBJ1-1; D remains ambiguous. The CDR3 runs to 13 residues. Germline V lookup: CDR1 SGHVS, CDR2 FQNEAQ. V was trimmed by 1 base and J by 8 bases, leaving 11 bases between them. The CDR3 is CASSLGGFVEAFF. For the CDR3, the DNA is TGTGCCAGCAGCTTAGGAGGGTTTGTGGAAGCTTTCTTT.